Listed here is a single T cell receptor beta chain. Its antigen is not identified. The data derive from a study of T-cell memory formation after mild COVID-19. Study-wide results and caveats: CD4+ clones that contracted lay mainly in CM and EM; CD8+ ones lay in EMRA.

V was trimmed by 6 bases and J by 5 bases, leaving 16 bases between them. Germline V CDR1 and CDR2: DFQATT, SNEGSKA (reference sequence). The CDR3 is made up of 13 amino acids. Constant-segment primers served in 5'RACE that generated TCR alpha and TCR beta cDNA libraries bearing sample barcodes and UMIs. TCRdb processed the 5' RACE reads anew with MiXCR; each CDR3 protein has one entry. The sample has a few hundred thousand distinct CDR3 sequences, around 10% seen once; the top ten hold roughly 21%. The rearrangement joins TRBV20-1 to TRBJ2-5; TRBD2 is a possible D gene (7 bases). This TCR derives from a man between 18 and 29 years old who had mild COVID-19 (a few samples of this study predate the infection). Cell type and time point are not known. Sequencing used PBMCs or a T cell subset sorted from them (not recorded which). CDR3 bases: TGCAGTGCCCCGAGGGGGGGATGGGAGACCCAGTACTTC. Translating it yields CSAPRGGWETQYF.